These T cell receptor beta chains were read from a single sample in a study of blood T cell repertoires in COVID-19. Some clones are missing from TCRdb's copy, which holds only in-frame ones; the method was immunoSEQ multiplex PCR. The data contain about 300,000 clones, about nine tenths of them singletons. Sequencing used peripheral blood. The receptor source for this set is a woman under 40 who had recovered from COVID-19. CDR3s include the opening cysteine and the closing phenylalanine or tryptophan. Each record gives: D gene, J gene, V gene, clone size, CDR3 protein, CDR3 DNA. A D gene is named only where the DNA matches it firmly. Size is omitted from some rows. Given values are once, few, many or a class for expanded clones.

>-|TRBJ2-7|TRBV30|-
CAWGTPPYEQYF
TGTGCCTGGGGGACACCTCCCTACGAGCAGTACTTC
>-|TRBJ2-6|TRBV5-4|-
CASSYPGSAGANVLTF
TGTGCCAGCAGCTACCCGGGTTCGGCAGGGGCCAACGTCCTGACTTTC
>TRBD1|TRBJ1-1|TRBV28|-
CAIQTGDSTEAFF
TGTGCCATCCAGACAGGGGATAGCACTGAAGCTTTCTTT
>-|TRBJ2-7|TRBV15|-
CATSRDQRGSYEQYF
TGTGCCACCAGCAGAGATCAAAGGGGTTCCTACGAGCAGTACTTC
>-|TRBJ2-1|TRBV7-9|-
CASSLRRSPSSEQFF
TGTGCCAGCAGCTTACGGAGGTCTCCGTCCAGTGAGCAGTTCTTC
>-|TRBJ2-5|TRBV5-4|few
CASSFRSGETQYF
TGTGCCAGCAGCTTTCGGTCCGGGGAGACCCAGTACTTC
>TRBD1|TRBJ2-7|TRBV19|-
CASSPTGGPYEQYF
TGTGCCAGTAGTCCGACAGGGGGGCCCTACGAGCAGTACTTC
>TRBD1|TRBJ1-1|TRBV6-5|-
CASSPRTGVGTEAFF
TGTGCCAGCAGTCCACGGACAGGGGTGGGCACTGAAGCTTTCTTT
>-|TRBJ1-4|TRBV4-2|-
CASSQDYHRTNEKLFF
TGTGCCAGCAGCCAAGATTATCACAGAACTAATGAAAAACTGTTTTTT
>TRBD1|TRBJ1-5|TRBV6-1|-
CASSERTGRNQPQHF
TGTGCCAGCAGTGAGAGGACAGGGAGGAATCAGCCCCAGCATTTT
>-|TRBJ2-5|TRBV7-7|-
CASSLGQQETQYF
TGTGCCAGCAGCTTAGGACAGCAAGAGACCCAGTACTTC
>TRBD2|TRBJ2-1|TRBV9|-
CASSVWSAGGNEQFF
TGTGCCAGCAGCGTCTGGTCTGCGGGGGGTAATGAGCAGTTCTTC
>-|TRBJ1-2|TRBV6-1|-
CASSEAIQSYGYTF
TGTGCCAGCAGTGAAGCGATCCAGTCCTATGGCTACACCTTC
>TRBD2|TRBJ2-5|TRBV7-2|-
CASLAGEETQYF
TGTGCCAGTCTAGCGGGGGAAGAGACCCAGTACTTC
>TRBD1|TRBJ1-4|TRBV27|-
CASSDRTRRDRPEKLFF
TGTGCCAGCAGTGATAGAACACGCCGGGACAGGCCTGAAAAACTGTTTTTT
>-|TRBJ2-7|TRBV12-3/TRBV12-4|once
CASSWRAYEQYF
TGTGCCAGCAGCTGGAGGGCATACGAGCAGTACTTC
>TRBD1|TRBJ1-1|TRBV9|-
CASSVTGGTEAFF
TGTGCCAGCAGCGTCACAGGGGGCACTGAAGCTTTCTTT
>-|TRBJ1-1|TRBV18|-
CASSGPGSTLGAFF
TGTGCCAGCTCAGGGCCGGGATCCACCCTGGGAGCTTTCTTT
>-|TRBJ1-2|TRBV27|-
CASSLFGGVTNYGYTF
TGTGCCAGCAGTTTATTCGGGGGGGTCACTAACTATGGCTACACCTTC
>-|TRBJ1-2|TRBV6-5|-
CASSSSRGIPYGYTF
TGTGCCAGCAGTTCCTCCAGGGGAATCCCCTATGGCTACACCTTC
>TRBD2|TRBJ2-3|TRBV10-3|-
CAITRDRTSGGASVLQDTQYF
TGTGCCATCACCCGTGATCGGACTAGCGGGGGGGCCTCTGTTCTCCAAGATACGCAGTATTTT
>-|TRBJ2-7|TRBV5-1|-
CASSLGGLSYEQYF
TGCGCCAGCAGCTTGGGGGGACTCTCCTACGAGCAGTACTTC
>TRBD2|TRBJ2-5|TRBV5-1|-
CASTRASGGAEETQYF
TGCGCCAGCACGAGAGCTAGCGGGGGGGCCGAGGAGACCCAGTACTTC
>TRBD1|TRBJ2-7|TRBV30|-
CALTIRDRPTEQYF
TGTGCCTTGACGATCCGGGACAGGCCTACCGAGCAGTACTTC
>TRBD2|TRBJ2-7|TRBV18|-
CASCNRLADEQYF
TGTGCCAGCTGTAATAGACTAGCGGACGAGCAGTACTTC